This is a list of T cell receptor beta chains from one sample in a study of T cells in Graves' hyperthyroidism and ophthalmopathy. TCRdb re-derived calls from the multiplex PCR reads in MiXCR, one entry per CDR3 protein. The repertoire includes 490,000 or so distinct CDR3 sequences, less than 25% of them detected once, and around 50% sits in the top ten. The material sequenced was blood. These receptors all come from a woman between 70 and 85 years old with Graves' ophthalmopathy. The CDR3 runs from the conserved cysteine through the conserved F or W. A D gene is named only where the DNA matches it firmly. Size is stated for part of the rows, as once, few or many counts, or as a class when the clone is expanded.

V gene: TRBV5-4; J gene: TRBJ2-5; clone size: NA; D gene: TRBD1; CDR3 protein: CASSWGQTQETQYF; CDR3 DNA: TGTGCCAGCAGCTGGGGACAGACACAAGAGACCCAGTACTTC
V gene: TRBV6-1; J gene: TRBJ2-2; clone size: many; D gene: TRBD1; CDR3 protein: CASSSGQFAHTGELFF; CDR3 DNA: TGTGCCAGCAGTTCGGGACAGTTCGCGCACACCGGGGAGCTGTTTTTT
V gene: TRBV10-2; J gene: TRBJ1-6; clone size: NA; D gene: NA; CDR3 protein: CASSVDNNSPLHF; CDR3 DNA: TGCGCCAGCAGTGTAGACAATAATTCACCCCTCCACTTT
V gene: TRBV27; J gene: TRBJ2-2; clone size: few; D gene: NA; CDR3 protein: CASSASTGRVSTGELFF; CDR3 DNA: TGTGCCAGCAGTGCCTCGACAGGGAGGGTGAGCACCGGGGAGCTGTTTTTT
V gene: TRBV29-1; J gene: TRBJ2-5; clone size: NA; D gene: TRBD1; CDR3 protein: CSARTGMETQYF; CDR3 DNA: TGCAGCGCACGGACAGGGATGGAGACCCAGTACTTC
V gene: TRBV2; J gene: TRBJ1-2; clone size: many; D gene: NA; CDR3 protein: CASREPTANYGYTF; CDR3 DNA: TGTGCCAGCAGGGAACCAACAGCCAACTATGGCTACACCTTC
V gene: TRBV29-1; J gene: TRBJ2-1; clone size: few; D gene: NA; CDR3 protein: CSVEPGTSEQFF; CDR3 DNA: TGCAGCGTTGAACCCGGGACAAGTGAGCAGTTCTTC
V gene: TRBV11-2; J gene: TRBJ2-3; clone size: many; D gene: TRBD1; CDR3 protein: CASSSRQGAGDTQYF; CDR3 DNA: TGTGCCAGCAGCTCACGACAGGGGGCTGGAGATACGCAGTATTTT
V gene: TRBV6-6; J gene: TRBJ2-1; clone size: once; D gene: TRBD2; CDR3 protein: CASSYSGTSGRVYNEQFF; CDR3 DNA: TGTGCCAGCAGTTACTCCGGGACTAGCGGGAGAGTCTACAATGAGCAGTTCTTC
V gene: TRBV5-1; J gene: TRBJ2-3; clone size: many; D gene: TRBD2; CDR3 protein: CASSPGTSDTDTQYF; CDR3 DNA: TGCGCCAGCAGCCCGGGGACTAGCGACACAGATACGCAGTATTTT